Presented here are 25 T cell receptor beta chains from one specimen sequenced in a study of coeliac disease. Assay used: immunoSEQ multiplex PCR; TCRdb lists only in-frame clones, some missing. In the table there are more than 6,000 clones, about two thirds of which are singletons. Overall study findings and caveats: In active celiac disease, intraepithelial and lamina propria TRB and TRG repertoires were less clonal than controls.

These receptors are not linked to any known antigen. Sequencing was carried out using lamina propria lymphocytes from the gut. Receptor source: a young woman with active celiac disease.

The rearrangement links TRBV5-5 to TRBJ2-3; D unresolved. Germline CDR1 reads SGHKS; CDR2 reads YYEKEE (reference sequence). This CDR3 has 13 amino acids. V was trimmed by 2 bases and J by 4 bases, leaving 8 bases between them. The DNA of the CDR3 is TGTGCCAGCAGCTTTCAGCGCCCAGATACGCAGTATTTT. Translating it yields CASSFQRPDTQYF.

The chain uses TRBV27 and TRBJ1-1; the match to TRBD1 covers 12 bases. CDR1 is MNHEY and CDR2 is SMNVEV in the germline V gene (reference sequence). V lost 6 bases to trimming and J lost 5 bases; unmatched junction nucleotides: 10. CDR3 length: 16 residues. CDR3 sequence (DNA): TGTGCCAGCAGCGCCGGGACAGGGGGCGCCGGAACTGAAGCTTTCTTT. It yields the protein CASSAGTGGAGTEAFF.

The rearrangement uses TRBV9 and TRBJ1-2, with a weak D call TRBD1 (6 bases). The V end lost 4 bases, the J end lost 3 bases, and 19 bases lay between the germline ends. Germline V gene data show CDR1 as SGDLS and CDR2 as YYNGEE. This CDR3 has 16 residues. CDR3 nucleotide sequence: TGTGCCAGCAGCCATACTAAGGGGGGGCGCGACTATGGCTACACCTTC. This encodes CASSHTKGGRDYGYTF.

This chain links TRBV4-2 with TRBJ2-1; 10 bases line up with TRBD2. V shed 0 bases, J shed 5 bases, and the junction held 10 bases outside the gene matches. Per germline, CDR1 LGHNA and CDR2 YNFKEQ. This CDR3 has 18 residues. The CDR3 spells CASSQDLAGLAVHNEQFF. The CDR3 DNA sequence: TGTGCCAGCAGCCAAGATTTAGCAGGACTAGCGGTTCACAATGAGCAGTTCTTC.

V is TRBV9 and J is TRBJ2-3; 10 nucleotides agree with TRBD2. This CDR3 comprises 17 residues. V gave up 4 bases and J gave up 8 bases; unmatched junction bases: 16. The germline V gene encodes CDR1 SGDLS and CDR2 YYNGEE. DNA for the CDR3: TGTGCCAGCAGCCCAAAAGCGGGAGGGCCCCCACAGGGTACGCAGTATTTT. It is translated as CASSPKAGGPPQGTQYF.

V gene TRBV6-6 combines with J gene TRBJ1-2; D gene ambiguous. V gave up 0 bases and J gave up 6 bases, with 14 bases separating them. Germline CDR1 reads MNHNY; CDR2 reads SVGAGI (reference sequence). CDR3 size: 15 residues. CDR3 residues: CASSYSEWKVNGYTF. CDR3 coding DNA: TGTGCCAGCAGTTACTCGGAGTGGAAGGTGAATGGCTACACCTTC.

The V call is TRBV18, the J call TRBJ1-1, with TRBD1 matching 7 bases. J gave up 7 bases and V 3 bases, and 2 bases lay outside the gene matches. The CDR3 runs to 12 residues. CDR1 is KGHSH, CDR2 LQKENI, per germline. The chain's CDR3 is CASSPWDSEAFF. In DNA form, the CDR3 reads TGTGCCAGCTCACCTTGGGACAGTGAAGCTTTCTTT.

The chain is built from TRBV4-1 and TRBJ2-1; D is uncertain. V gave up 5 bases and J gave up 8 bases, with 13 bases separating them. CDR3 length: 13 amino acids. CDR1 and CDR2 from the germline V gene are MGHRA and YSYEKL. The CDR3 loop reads CASSSVIDYEQFF. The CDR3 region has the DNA TGCGCCAGCAGCTCTGTGATCGACTATGAGCAGTTCTTC.

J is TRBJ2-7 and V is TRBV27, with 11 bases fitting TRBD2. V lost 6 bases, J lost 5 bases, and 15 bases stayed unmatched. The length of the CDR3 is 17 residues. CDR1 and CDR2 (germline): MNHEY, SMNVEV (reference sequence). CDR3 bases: TGTGCCAGCAGCTCTGGCACTAGCGGGAGATTACCCCACGAGCAGTACTTC. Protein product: CASSSGTSGRLPHEQYF.

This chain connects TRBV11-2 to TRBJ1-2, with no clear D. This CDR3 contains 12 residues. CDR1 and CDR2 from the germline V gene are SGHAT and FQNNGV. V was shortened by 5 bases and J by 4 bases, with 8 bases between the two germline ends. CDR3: CASSQTSYGYTF. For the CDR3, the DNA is TGTGCCAGCAGCCAAACATCCTATGGCTACACCTTC.

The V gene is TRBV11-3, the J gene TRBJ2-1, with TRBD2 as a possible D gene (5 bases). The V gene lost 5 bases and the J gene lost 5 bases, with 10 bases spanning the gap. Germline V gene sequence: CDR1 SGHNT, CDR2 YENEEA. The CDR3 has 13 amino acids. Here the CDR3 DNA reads TGTGCCAGCAGCATGTACGGGGACAATGAGCAGTTCTTC. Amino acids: CASSMYGDNEQFF.

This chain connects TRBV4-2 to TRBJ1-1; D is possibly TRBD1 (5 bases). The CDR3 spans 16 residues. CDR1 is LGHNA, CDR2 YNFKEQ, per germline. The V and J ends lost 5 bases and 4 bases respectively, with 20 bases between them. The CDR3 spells CASSFRAGEGGTEAFF. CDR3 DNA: TGTGCCAGCAGCTTTAGGGCGGGGGAAGGCGGCACTGAAGCTTTCTTT.

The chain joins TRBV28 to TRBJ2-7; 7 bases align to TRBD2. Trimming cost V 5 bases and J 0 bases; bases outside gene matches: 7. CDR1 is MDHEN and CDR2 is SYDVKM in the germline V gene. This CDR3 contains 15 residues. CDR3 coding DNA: TGTGCCAGCAGTGGCCCCGGCGGGAGCTCCTACGAGCAGTACTTC. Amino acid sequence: CASSGPGGSSYEQYF.

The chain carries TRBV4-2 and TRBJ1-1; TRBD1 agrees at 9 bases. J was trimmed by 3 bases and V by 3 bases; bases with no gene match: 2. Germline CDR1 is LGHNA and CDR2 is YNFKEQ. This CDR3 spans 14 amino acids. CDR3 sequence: CASSQRQGDTEAFF. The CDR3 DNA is TGTGCCAGCAGCCAGAGACAGGGGGACACTGAAGCTTTCTTT.

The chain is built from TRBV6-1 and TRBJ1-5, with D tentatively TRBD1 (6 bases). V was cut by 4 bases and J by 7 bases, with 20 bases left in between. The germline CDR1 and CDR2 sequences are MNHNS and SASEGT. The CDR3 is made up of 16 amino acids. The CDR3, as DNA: TGTGCCAGCAGTGCTCTCTCTCAGGGGTCAGGGCAGCCCCAGCATTTT. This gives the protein CASSALSQGSGQPQHF.

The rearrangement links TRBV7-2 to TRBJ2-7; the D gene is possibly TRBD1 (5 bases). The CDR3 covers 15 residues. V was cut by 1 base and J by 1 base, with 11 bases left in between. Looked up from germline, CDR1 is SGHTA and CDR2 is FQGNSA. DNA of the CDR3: TGTGCCAGCAGCTTAGTGTCAGGGCAGTCCTACGAGCAGTACTTC. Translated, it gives CASSLVSGQSYEQYF.

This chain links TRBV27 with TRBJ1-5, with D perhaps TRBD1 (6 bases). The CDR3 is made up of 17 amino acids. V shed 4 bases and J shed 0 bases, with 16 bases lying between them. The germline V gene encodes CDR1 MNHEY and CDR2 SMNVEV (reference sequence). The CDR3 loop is CASSSYFQGYSNQPQHF. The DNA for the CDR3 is TGTGCCAGCAGTTCATACTTCCAGGGGTATAGCAATCAGCCCCAGCATTTT.

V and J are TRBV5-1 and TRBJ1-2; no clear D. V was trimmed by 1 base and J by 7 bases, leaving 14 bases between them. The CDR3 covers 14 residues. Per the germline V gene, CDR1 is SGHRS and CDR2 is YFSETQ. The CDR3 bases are TGCGCCAGCAGCTTGAAAGGCAGCCGGGGTGGCTACACCTTC. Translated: CASSLKGSRGGYTF.

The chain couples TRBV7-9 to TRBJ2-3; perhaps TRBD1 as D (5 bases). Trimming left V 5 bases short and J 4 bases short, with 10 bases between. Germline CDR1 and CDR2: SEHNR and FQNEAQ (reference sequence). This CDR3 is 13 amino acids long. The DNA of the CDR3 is TGTGCCAGCAGCCCCAGGGCAGCAGATACGCAGTATTTT. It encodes CASSPRAADTQYF.

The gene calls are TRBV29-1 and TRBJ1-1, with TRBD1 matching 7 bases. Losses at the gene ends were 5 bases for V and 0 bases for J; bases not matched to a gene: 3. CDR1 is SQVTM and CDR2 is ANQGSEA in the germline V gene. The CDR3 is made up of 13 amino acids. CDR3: CSVRGQLNTEAFF. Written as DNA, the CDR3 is TGCAGCGTTAGGGGACAGTTGAACACTGAAGCTTTCTTT.

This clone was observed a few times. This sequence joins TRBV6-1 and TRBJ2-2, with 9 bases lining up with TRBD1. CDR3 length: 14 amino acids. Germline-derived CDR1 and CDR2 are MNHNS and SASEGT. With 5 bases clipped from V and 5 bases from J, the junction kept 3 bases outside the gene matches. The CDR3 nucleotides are TGTGCCAGCAGTCCCGGGACAGGGACCGGGGAGCTGTTTTTT. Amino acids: CASSPGTGTGELFF.

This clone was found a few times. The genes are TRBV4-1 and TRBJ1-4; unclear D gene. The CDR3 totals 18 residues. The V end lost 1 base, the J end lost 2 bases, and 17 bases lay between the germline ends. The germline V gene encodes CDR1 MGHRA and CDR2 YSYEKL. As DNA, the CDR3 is TGCGCCAGCAGCCAAGTCGGGGTAGGAAAACTGACTAATGAAAAACTGTTTTTT. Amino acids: CASSQVGVGKLTNEKLFF.

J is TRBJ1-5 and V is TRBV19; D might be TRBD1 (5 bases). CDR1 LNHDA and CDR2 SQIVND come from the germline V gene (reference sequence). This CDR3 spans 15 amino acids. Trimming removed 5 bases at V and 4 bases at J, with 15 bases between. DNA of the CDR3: TGTGCCAGTAGTCCATCACCAGGGCCGAATCAGCCCCAGCATTTT. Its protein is CASSPSPGPNQPQHF.

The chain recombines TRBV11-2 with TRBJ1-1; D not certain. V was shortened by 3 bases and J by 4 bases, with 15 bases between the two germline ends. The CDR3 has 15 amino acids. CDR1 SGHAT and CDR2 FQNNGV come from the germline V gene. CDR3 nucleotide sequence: TGTGCCAGCAGCTTCTGGAGTATGAGTGGCACTGAAGCTTTCTTT. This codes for CASSFWSMSGTEAFF.

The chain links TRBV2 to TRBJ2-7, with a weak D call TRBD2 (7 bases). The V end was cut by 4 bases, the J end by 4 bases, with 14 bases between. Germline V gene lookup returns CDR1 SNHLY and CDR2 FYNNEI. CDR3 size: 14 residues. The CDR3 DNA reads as TGTGCCAGCAGTGGGCTGGGGGGGACATACGAGCAGTACTTC. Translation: CASSGLGGTYEQYF.